A selection of T cell receptor beta chains follows, all from one sample in a study of blood T cell repertoires in COVID-19. Clones were sequenced by immunoSEQ multiplex PCR, and TCRdb holds only the in-frame ones, with some missing. The sample includes about 54,000 clones, approximately 80% of them seen just once. The sample taken for sequencing was peripheral blood. These receptors were taken from a human donor in a cohort sampled during active or convalescent COVID-19. The CDR3 runs from the conserved cysteine through the conserved F or W. The order of the fields is J gene, V gene, D gene, clone size, CDR3 protein, CDR3 DNA. The D gene is left open where the match is weak. For some rows the clone size is stated as once, few or many, or as a class when expanded; others skip it.

TRBJ2-1	TRBV30	TRBD1	.	CAWREWDRDNEQFF	TGTGCCTGGAGGGAATGGGACAGGGACAATGAGCAGTTCTTC
TRBJ1-5	TRBV19	.	.	CASRPGGGSNQPQHF	TGTGCCAGTAGACCCGGTGGGGGCAGCAATCAGCCCCAGCATTTT
TRBJ2-3	TRBV7-8	.	.	CASSLRTTEIDTQYF	TGTGCCAGCAGCCTACGGACTACCGAAATAGATACGCAGTATTTT
TRBJ1-5	TRBV14	.	.	CASSHGDSNQPQHF	TGTGCCAGCAGCCACGGAGATAGCAATCAGCCCCAGCATTTT
TRBJ2-1	TRBV6-2/TRBV6-3	.	once	CASSPREEYNEQFF	TGTGCCAGCAGCCCCCGGGAAGAATACAATGAGCAGTTCTTC
TRBJ2-4	TRBV7-2	.	.	CASSLYGGEELAKNIQYF	TGTGCCAGCAGCTTATATGGAGGGGAGGAATTGGCCAAAAACATTCAGTACTTC
TRBJ1-2	TRBV12-3/TRBV12-4	.	.	CASSFEGRGGYTF	TGTGCCAGCAGTTTCGAGGGCCGGGGTGGCTACACCTTC
TRBJ2-7	TRBV4-3	TRBD2	once	CASSQDKLADTYEQYF	TGCGCCAGCAGCCAAGATAAGCTAGCGGACACCTACGAGCAGTACTTC
TRBJ2-7	TRBV9	.	.	CASSGGKGGYEQYF	TGTGCCAGCAGCGGGGGGAAAGGGGGCTACGAGCAGTACTTC
TRBJ1-2	TRBV9	.	.	CASSVELAGMSDGYTF	TGTGCCAGCAGCGTAGAATTGGCAGGGATGTCTGATGGCTACACCTTC
TRBJ2-5	TRBV7-2	.	.	CASSYQPGNQETQYF	TGTGCCAGCAGCTACCAACCGGGTAACCAAGAGACCCAGTACTTC
TRBJ2-7	TRBV12-3/TRBV12-4	.	.	CASSSTYEQYF	TGTGCCAGCAGCTCTACCTACGAGCAGTACTTC
TRBJ2-3	TRBV12-5	TRBD1	.	CASGLGTGARGDTQYF	TGTGCTAGTGGTTTGGGGACAGGGGCCCGCGGAGATACGCAGTATTTT
TRBJ1-4	TRBV10-3	TRBD1	.	CAIRPGQGPNEKLFF	TGTGCCATCAGACCCGGACAGGGGCCTAATGAAAAACTGTTTTTT
TRBJ1-4	TRBV7-9	TRBD1	.	CASSSRQGLATNEKLFF	TGTGCCAGCAGCTCCCGACAGGGCCTTGCAACTAATGAAAAACTGTTTTTT
TRBJ1-1	TRBV18	TRBD1	.	CASSPSGGRRNTEAFF	TGTGCCAGCTCACCATCAGGGGGAAGGAGGAACACTGAAGCTTTCTTT
TRBJ2-5	TRBV5-6	TRBD2	.	CASSTQGLAGVETQYF	TGTGCCAGCAGCACCCAGGGACTAGCGGGGGTAGAGACCCAGTACTTC
TRBJ1-1	TRBV6-2/TRBV6-3	.	.	CASSYRGWAGNTEAFF	TGTGCCAGCAGTTACAGGGGCTGGGCCGGGAACACTGAAGCTTTCTTT
TRBJ1-2	TRBV7-4	.	.	CASSFFPGDLRINNYGYTF	TGTGCCAGCAGCTTTTTTCCAGGGGACCTGAGAATAAATAACTATGGCTACACCTTC
TRBJ1-2	TRBV7-9	TRBD1	.	CASSFGTGGNYGYTF	TGTGCCAGCAGCTTCGGGACAGGGGGTAACTATGGCTACACCTTC
TRBJ1-5	TRBV24-1	.	.	CATPRGYSNQPQHF	TGTGCCACCCCACGGGGGTATAGCAATCAGCCCCAGCATTTT
TRBJ2-3	TRBV10-1	.	.	CASSVQGSTDTQYF	TGCGCCAGCAGCGTACAGGGTAGCACAGATACGCAGTATTTT
TRBJ2-1	TRBV4-3	TRBD2	.	CASSQVRLAGDNEQFF	TGCGCCAGCAGCCAAGTACGACTAGCGGGGGACAATGAGCAGTTCTTC
TRBJ2-5	TRBV6-2/TRBV6-3	.	.	CASSSAGTLQETQYF	TGTGCCAGCAGTTCAGCCGGGACACTCCAAGAGACCCAGTACTTC
TRBJ2-2	TRBV7-9	TRBD2	once	CASSPSGRGGGTGELFF	TGTGCCAGCAGCCCTTCGGGGCGGGGGGGCGGCACCGGGGAGCTGTTTTTT
TRBJ2-3	TRBV6-6	TRBD2	.	CASSPPGGGTDTQYF	TGTGCCAGCAGTCCCCCGGGGGGGGGCACAGATACGCAGTATTTT
TRBJ1-2	TRBV4-2	TRBD1	.	CASSPLGQGDYGYTF	TGTGCCAGCAGCCCATTGGGACAGGGCGACTATGGCTACACCTTC
TRBJ1-1	TRBV11-1	.	.	CASSFDRNTEAFF	TGTGCCAGCAGCTTTGATAGGAACACTGAAGCTTTCTTT
TRBJ1-2	TRBV9	.	.	CASSKQGNYGYTF	TGTGCCAGCAGCAAACAGGGAAACTATGGCTACACCTTC
TRBJ1-5	TRBV12-3/TRBV12-4	.	once	CASSFGQPQHF	TGTGCCAGCAGTTTCGGTCAGCCCCAGCATTTT
TRBJ2-2	TRBV3-1/TRBV3-2	.	once	CASSQPPDITGELFF	TGTGCCAGCAGCCAACCTCCGGACATCACCGGGGAGCTGTTTTTT
TRBJ2-3	TRBV19	.	.	CASSISAVRGTDTQYF	TGTGCCAGTAGTATCTCCGCGGTACGTGGCACAGATACGCAGTATTTT
TRBJ2-5	TRBV5-1	.	.	CASSLVGEDGETQYF	TGCGCCAGCAGCTTGGTAGGGGAAGATGGGGAGACCCAGTACTTC